In its sample, the clone carrying this T cell receptor beta chain was seen a few times. This entry comes from a study of OX40 agonist ivuxolimab in advanced cancers. Sequenced by immunoSEQ multiplex PCR; TCRdb stores in-frame clones only, minus some. The data hold tens of thousands of clones, with around three quarters observed a single time. Germline assignment: CDR1 SGHRS and CDR2 YFSETQ. The V and J ends lost 0 bases and 5 bases respectively, with 17 bases between them. The CDR3 runs to 16 residues. The V and J genes are TRBV5-1 and TRBJ1-1; D is ambiguous. Material: CD4+ or CD8+ T cells sorted from blood, obtained in a trial of the OX40 agonist ivuxolimab. The sequence derives from an adult with an advanced solid tumor such as melanoma, head and neck, liver or kidney cancer. The CDR3 bases are TGCGCCAGCAGCTTGGGGTCAGCGAACCTTTTGACTGAAGCTTTCTTT. The encoded protein is CASSLGSANLLTEAFF.